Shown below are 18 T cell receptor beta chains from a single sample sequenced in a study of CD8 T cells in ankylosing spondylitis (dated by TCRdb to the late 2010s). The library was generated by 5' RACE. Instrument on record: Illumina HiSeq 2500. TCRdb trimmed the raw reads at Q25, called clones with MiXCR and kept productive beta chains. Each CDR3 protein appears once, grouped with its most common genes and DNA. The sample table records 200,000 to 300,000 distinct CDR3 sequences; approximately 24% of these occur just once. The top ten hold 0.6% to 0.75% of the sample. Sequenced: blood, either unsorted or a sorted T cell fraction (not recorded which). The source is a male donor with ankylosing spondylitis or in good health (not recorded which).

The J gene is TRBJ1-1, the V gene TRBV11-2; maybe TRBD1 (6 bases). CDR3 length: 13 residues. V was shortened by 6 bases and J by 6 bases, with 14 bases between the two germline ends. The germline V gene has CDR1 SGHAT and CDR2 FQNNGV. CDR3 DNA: TGTGCCAGCAGTCGTACAGGGATCGCTGAAGCTTTCTTT. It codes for CASSRTGIAEAFF.

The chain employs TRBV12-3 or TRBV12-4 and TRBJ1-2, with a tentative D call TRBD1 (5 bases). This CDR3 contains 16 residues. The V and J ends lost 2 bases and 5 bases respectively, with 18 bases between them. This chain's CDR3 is CASSLQGSGIGYGYTF. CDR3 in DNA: TGTGCCAGCAGTTTACAGGGTTCAGGGATAGGATATGGCTACACCTTC.

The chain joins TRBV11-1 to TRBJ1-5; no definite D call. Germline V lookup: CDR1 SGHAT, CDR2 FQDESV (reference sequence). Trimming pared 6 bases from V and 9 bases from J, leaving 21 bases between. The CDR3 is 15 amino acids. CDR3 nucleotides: TGTGCCAGCAGAACCCGGCACCCCTTCCCAGGGCCCCAGCATTTT. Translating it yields CASRTRHPFPGPQHF.

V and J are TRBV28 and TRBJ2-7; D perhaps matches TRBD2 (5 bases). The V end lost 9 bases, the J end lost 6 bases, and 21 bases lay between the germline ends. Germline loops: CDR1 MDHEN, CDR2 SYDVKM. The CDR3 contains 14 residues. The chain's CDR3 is CASKKSLGSIEQYF. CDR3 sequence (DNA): TGTGCCAGTAAGAAGTCACTAGGGTCGATCGAGCAGTACTTC.

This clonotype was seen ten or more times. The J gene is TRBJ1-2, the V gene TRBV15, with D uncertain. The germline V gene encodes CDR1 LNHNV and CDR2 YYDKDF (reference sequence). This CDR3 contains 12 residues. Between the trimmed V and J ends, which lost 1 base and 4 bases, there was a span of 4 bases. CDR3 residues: CATSRVTYGYTF. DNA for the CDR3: TGTGCCACCAGCAGAGTCACCTATGGCTACACCTTC.

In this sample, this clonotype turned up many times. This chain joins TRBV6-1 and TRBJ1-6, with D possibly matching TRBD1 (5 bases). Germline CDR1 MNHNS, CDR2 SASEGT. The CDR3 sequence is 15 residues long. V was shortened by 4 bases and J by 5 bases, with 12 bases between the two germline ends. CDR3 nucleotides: TGTGCCAGCAGTGCCCTAGACAGCAATAATTCACCCCTCCACTTT. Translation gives CASSALDSNNSPLHF.

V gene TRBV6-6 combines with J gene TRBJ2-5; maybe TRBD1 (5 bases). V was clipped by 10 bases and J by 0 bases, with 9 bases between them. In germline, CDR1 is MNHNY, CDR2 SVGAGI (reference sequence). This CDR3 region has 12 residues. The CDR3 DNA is TGTGCCACCAGGGTCGACCAAGAGACCCAGTACTTC. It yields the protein CATRVDQETQYF.

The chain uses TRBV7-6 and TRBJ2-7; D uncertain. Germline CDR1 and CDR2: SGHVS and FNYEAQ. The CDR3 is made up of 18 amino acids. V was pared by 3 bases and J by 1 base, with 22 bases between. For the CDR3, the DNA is TGTGCCAGCAGCTTCTCCATTGGAAGTGGTCGGCTTTCCTACGAGCAGTACTTC. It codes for CASSFSIGSGRLSYEQYF.

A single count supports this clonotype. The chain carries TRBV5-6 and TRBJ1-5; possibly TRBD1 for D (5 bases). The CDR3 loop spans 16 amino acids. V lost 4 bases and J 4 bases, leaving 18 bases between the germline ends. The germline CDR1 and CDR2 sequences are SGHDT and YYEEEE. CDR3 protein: CASSAERDGQNQPQHF. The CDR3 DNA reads TGTGCCAGCAGCGCCGAACGGGACGGGCAAAATCAGCCCCAGCATTTT.

CDR3 nucleotide sequence: TGCAGTGCCCCCCGAGGGGGGTCCTACGAGCAGTACTTC. Translated, it gives CSAPRGGSYEQYF. The J gene is TRBJ2-7, the V gene TRBV20-1, with D perhaps matching TRBD1 or TRBD2 (6 bases each). Per germline, CDR1 DFQATT and CDR2 SNEGSKA (reference sequence). The V and J ends lost 6 bases and 1 base respectively, with 13 bases between them. The CDR3 loop spans 13 amino acids.

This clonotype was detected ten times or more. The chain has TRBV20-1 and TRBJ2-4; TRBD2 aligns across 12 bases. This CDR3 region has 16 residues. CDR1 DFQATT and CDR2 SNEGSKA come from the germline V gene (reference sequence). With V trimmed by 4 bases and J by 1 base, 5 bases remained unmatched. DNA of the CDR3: TGCAGTGCTACTAGCGGGGGGGCGAGGGCCAAAAACATTCAGTACTTC. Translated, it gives CSATSGGARAKNIQYF.

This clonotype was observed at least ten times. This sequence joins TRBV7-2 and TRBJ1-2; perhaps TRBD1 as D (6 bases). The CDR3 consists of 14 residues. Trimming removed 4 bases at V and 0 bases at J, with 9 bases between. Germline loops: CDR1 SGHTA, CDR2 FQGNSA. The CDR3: CASSWTDTNYGYTF. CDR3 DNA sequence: TGTGCCAGCAGCTGGACAGATACTAACTATGGCTACACCTTC.

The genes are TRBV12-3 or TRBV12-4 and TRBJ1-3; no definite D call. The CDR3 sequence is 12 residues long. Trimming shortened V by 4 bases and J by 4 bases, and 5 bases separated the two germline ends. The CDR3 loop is CASSSMGNTIYF. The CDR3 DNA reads TGTGCCAGCAGTTCAATGGGAAACACCATATATTTT.

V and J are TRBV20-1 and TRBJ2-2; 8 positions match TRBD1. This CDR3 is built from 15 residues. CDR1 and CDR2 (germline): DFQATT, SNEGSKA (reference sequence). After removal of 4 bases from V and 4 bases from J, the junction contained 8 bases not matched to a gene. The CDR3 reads CSATPGQAATGELFF. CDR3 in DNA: TGCAGTGCTACCCCGGGACAGGCGGCCACCGGGGAGCTGTTTTTT.

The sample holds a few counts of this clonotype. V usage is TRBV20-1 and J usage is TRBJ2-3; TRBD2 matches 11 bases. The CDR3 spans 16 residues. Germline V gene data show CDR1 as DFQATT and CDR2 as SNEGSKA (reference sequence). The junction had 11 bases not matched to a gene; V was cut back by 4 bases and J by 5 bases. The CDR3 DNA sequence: TGCAGTGCTATCCCCCCAACCGGGACTAGCGGAGATACGCAGTATTTT. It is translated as CSAIPPTGTSGDTQYF.

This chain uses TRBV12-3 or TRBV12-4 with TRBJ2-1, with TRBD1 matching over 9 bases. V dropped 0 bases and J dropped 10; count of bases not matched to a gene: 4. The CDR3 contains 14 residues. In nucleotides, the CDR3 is TGTGCCAGCAGTTTAGCGCGTGGGACAGGGGAGCAGTTCTTC. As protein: CASSLARGTGEQFF.

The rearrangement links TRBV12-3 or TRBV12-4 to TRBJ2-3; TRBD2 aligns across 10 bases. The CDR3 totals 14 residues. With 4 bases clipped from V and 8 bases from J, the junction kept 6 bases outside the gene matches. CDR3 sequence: CASSSGLAGATQYF. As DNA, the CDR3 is TGTGCCAGCAGTTCAGGGCTAGCGGGGGCTACGCAGTATTTT.

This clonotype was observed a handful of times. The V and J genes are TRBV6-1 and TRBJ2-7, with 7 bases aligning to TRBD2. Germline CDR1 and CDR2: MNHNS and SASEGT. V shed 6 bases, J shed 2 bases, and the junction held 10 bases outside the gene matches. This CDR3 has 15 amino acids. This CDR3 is CASSPSGTTTYEQYF. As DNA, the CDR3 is TGTGCCAGCAGCCCATCTGGGACTACAACCTACGAGCAGTACTTC.